This TCR beta chain emerged from a study of T-cell reconstitution after alpha-beta-depleted transplantation in children. V was trimmed by 3 bases and J by 8 bases, leaving 13 bases between them. The CDR3 extends over 14 amino acids. Findings of the study overall: Surviving recipient T cells and thymic progenitors accounted for the high day-60 TCRbeta diversity observed in some patients. Alpha-beta T cells present about two months after transplant were reported to originate from several hundred expanded graft clones. T-cell counts and diversity at one year following transplant were attributed mainly to newly produced T cells.

Unique molecular identifiers were used to barcode this TCRbeta library. A single record per CDR3 protein comes from TCRdb applying MiXCR to the PCR reads. Of 250,000 to 300,000 distinct CDR3 sequences listed, roughly 12% were seen once; the top ten hold roughly a quarter. This clonotype has a count of ten or more. The antigen remains undetermined. The sequence was obtained from a male patient under 10 years old who had a stem cell transplant for chronic granulomatous disease, so the T cells may come from the graft donor. The chain joins TRBV12-3 or TRBV12-4 to TRBJ1-4, with D maybe TRBD1 (5 bases). Source: peripheral blood, taken 180 days after TCRalphabeta/CD19-depleted stem cell transplant. In DNA form, the CDR3 reads TGTGCCAGCAGTTTTAGGGGTTTTGGGGAAAAACTGTTTTTT. Translation gives CASSFRGFGEKLFF.